These 27 T cell receptor beta chains came from one sample sequenced in a study of control samples from healthy donors and cancer patients. The assay was immunoSEQ multiplex PCR, and TCRdb's table has in-frame clones only and misses some. The sample has approximately 89,000 clones, roughly 84% seen once. The source material was blood. The receptors shown here come from a woman between 35 and 50 years old in good health.

This clone was seen only a few times. The chain uses TRBV6-2 or TRBV6-3 and TRBJ1-2, with unresolved D. The length of the CDR3 is 15 residues. Germline assignment: CDR1 MNHEY and CDR2 SVGEGT. V was shortened by 5 bases and J by 8 bases, with 21 bases between the two germline ends. The CDR3 here is CASSVPSHPWGGYTF. In DNA form, the CDR3 reads TGTGCCAGCAGTGTTCCCTCGCACCCCTGGGGAGGCTACACCTTC.

The V gene is TRBV5-1, the J gene TRBJ2-7; unclear D gene. V lost 1 base to trimming and J lost 3 bases, with 8 bases between them. This CDR3 spans 13 amino acids. CDR1 SGHRS and CDR2 YFSETQ come from the germline V gene. The CDR3 is CASSLTDLYEQYF. CDR3 bases: TGCGCCAGCAGCTTGACGGACCTCTACGAGCAGTACTTC.

The rearrangement uses TRBV11-3 and TRBJ1-1, with D perhaps TRBD1 (5 bases). The CDR3 consists of 11 residues. The V end lost 5 bases, the J end lost 6 bases, and 7 bases lay between the germline ends. Germline CDR1 and CDR2: SGHNT and YENEEA. The CDR3 loop is CASSLGAEAFF. The CDR3 bases are TGTGCCAGCAGCCTAGGGGCTGAAGCTTTCTTT.

As for this clone: Germline is not matched at one junction end, which may reflect a read error. V and J are TRBV4-2 and TRBJ1-1; perhaps TRBD1 as D (5 bases). The CDR3 is made up of 15 amino acids. Germline loops: CDR1 LGHNA, CDR2 YNFKEQ. CDR3 residues: CASRQGDPMNTEAFF. CDR3 in DNA: TGTGCCAGCAGGCAAGGGGACCCCATGAACACTGAAGCTTTCTTT.

The chain has TRBV27 and TRBJ2-1; 9 bases agree with TRBD1. This CDR3 has 16 amino acids. CDR1 and CDR2 (germline): MNHEY, SMNVEV (reference sequence). The V gene end was trimmed by 5 bases and the J gene end by 3 bases; junction bases not matched to a gene: 8. The CDR3 nucleotides read TGTGCCAGCAGTGCCCACCGGGACAGGGTCTACAATGAGCAGTTCTTC. Encoded protein: CASSAHRDRVYNEQFF.

The chain links TRBV7-9 to TRBJ2-3; D is perhaps TRBD2 (5 bases). The CDR3 has 14 residues. Germline lookup yields CDR1 SEHNR and CDR2 FQNEAQ (reference sequence). Trimming took off 4 bases at V and 6 bases at J, with 14 bases between the two ends. This CDR3 reads CASSSHTSWDTQYF. The DNA of the CDR3 is TGTGCCAGCAGCTCCCATACTAGTTGGGATACGCAGTATTTT.

The chain couples TRBV6-2 or TRBV6-3 to TRBJ1-5; D call uncertain. Germline-derived CDR1 and CDR2 are MNHEY and SVGEGT. Deletions cut 6 bases from V and 2 bases from J, with 11 bases between. The CDR3 runs to 14 residues. The CDR3 DNA follows: TGTGCCAGCAGCCGTCCCGGAGGCAATCAGCCCCAGCATTTT. Its translation: CASSRPGGNQPQHF.

The V call is TRBV29-1, the J call TRBJ1-2; unclear D gene. Germline V gene data show CDR1 as SQVTM and CDR2 as ANQGSEA. Trimming left V 4 bases short and J 0 bases short, with 9 bases between. The CDR3 is 13 amino acids. CDR3 in DNA: TGCAGCGTTGTTGGGGAATCTAACTATGGCTACACCTTC. It encodes CSVVGESNYGYTF.

The chain joins TRBV5-1 to TRBJ2-3, with 13 positions matching TRBD2. Germline V lookup: CDR1 SGHRS, CDR2 YFSETQ. The J segment lost 5 bases and the V segment lost 0 bases, leaving 3 bases of the junction unmatched. This CDR3 has 16 residues. CDR3 DNA: TGCGCCAGCAGCTTGGGACTAGCGGGGGGATTAGATACGCAGTATTTT. Encoded protein: CASSLGLAGGLDTQYF.

This chain connects TRBV12-3 or TRBV12-4 to TRBJ1-1; no reliable D call. The CDR3 totals 12 residues. Trimming left V 7 bases short and J 7 bases short, with 13 bases between. Here the CDR3 reads CASIVWGFEAFF. Here the CDR3 DNA reads TGTGCCAGCATAGTATGGGGATTTGAAGCTTTCTTT.

The V and J genes are TRBV7-2 and TRBJ2-3; TRBD2 matches at 9 bases. After removal of 1 base from V and 1 base from J, the junction contained 9 bases not matched to a gene. CDR3 length: 18 residues. The germline V gene has CDR1 SGHTA and CDR2 FQGNSA. CDR3 DNA sequence: TGTGCCAGCAGCTTAGATAGCGGGGGCACTCTAGGCACAGATACGCAGTATTTT. It translates to CASSLDSGGTLGTDTQYF.

The J gene is TRBJ2-2, the V gene TRBV7-2; TRBD2 might be the D (6 bases). Germline lookup yields CDR1 SGHTA and CDR2 FQGNSA. The CDR3 extends over 14 amino acids. Between the trimmed V and J ends, which lost 4 bases and 5 bases, there was a span of 11 bases. CDR3 DNA sequence: TGTGCCAGCAGCTCCCTGGCGGGGACCGGGGAGCTGTTTTTT. Its protein is CASSSLAGTGELFF. Full variable domain (outside the CDR3, taken from reference TRBV7-2 and TRBJ2-2): GAGVSQSPSNKVTEKGKDVELRCDPISGHTALYWYRQSLGQGLEFLIYFQGNSAPDKSGLPSDRFSAERTGGSVSTLTIQRTQQEDSAVYLCASSSLAGTGELFFGEGSRLTVL.

This chain connects TRBV20-1 to TRBJ1-1; D may be TRBD1 (5 bases). The CDR3 runs 14 residues. V gave up 3 bases and J gave up 3 bases, with 14 bases separating them. Germline lookup yields CDR1 DFQATT and CDR2 SNEGSKA (reference sequence). CDR3 residues: CSASWRGGDTEAFF. CDR3 sequence (DNA): TGCAGTGCTAGTTGGAGGGGAGGGGACACTGAAGCTTTCTTT.

The V gene is TRBV6-1, the J gene TRBJ2-1; 8 nucleotides align to TRBD2. The J segment lost 12 bases and the V segment lost 2 bases, leaving 9 bases of the junction unmatched. This CDR3 contains 14 residues. Per germline, CDR1 MNHNS and CDR2 SASEGT. In nucleotides, the CDR3 is TGTGCCAGCAGTGAACCATCGGGGGGGGCAGCGCAGTTCTTC. This translates into CASSEPSGGAAQFF.

This clone showed up just a few times. The chain couples TRBV11-1 to TRBJ1-1; TRBD1 might be the D (5 bases). Germline V lookup: CDR1 SGHAT, CDR2 FQDESV (reference sequence). Deletions cut 4 bases from V and 1 base from J, with 10 bases between. This CDR3 spans 14 amino acids. The CDR3 is CASSYATANTEAFF. CDR3 sequence (DNA): TGTGCCAGCAGCTACGCGACAGCGAACACTGAAGCTTTCTTT.

The chain is built from TRBV7-2 and TRBJ2-2; no firm D call. Germline loops: CDR1 SGHTA, CDR2 FQGNSA. The CDR3 is 14 amino acids. With 0 bases removed from V and 4 bases from J, the gap between germline ends came to 6 bases. The CDR3 nucleotides are TGTGCCAGCAGCTTAGCAGGGCGCACCGGGGAGCTGTTTTTT. Its protein product is CASSLAGRTGELFF.

The rearrangement joins TRBV4-3 to TRBJ2-3, with a possible D match to TRBD1 (5 bases). Germline CDR1 is LGHNA and CDR2 is YSLEER. The V end was cut by 4 bases, the J end by 3 bases, with 29 bases between. The CDR3 is 20 residues long. The CDR3 DNA reads as TGCGCCAGCAGCCCCCGACTTCGGGCAAGGGGCGCTAGAGGAACAGATACGCAGTATTTT. Its protein is CASSPRLRARGARGTDTQYF.

This clone was detected once. The gene calls are TRBV20-1 and TRBJ2-7; D call uncertain. Germline-derived CDR1 and CDR2 are DFQATT and SNEGSKA (reference sequence). Trimming pared 3 bases from V and 5 bases from J, leaving 8 bases between. The CDR3 runs 11 residues. CDR3 protein: CSARTLDEQYF. In DNA, the CDR3 is TGCAGTGCTAGGACCCTCGACGAGCAGTACTTC.

The chain is built from TRBV19 and TRBJ2-1; D remains ambiguous. CDR3 length: 18 amino acids. Trimming removed 2 bases at V and 4 bases at J, with 21 bases between. Germline lookup yields CDR1 LNHDA and CDR2 SQIVND (reference sequence). The CDR3: CASSIQLWGSRNYNEQFF. As DNA, the CDR3 is TGTGCCAGTAGTATACAACTGTGGGGATCTCGAAATTACAATGAGCAGTTCTTC.

The chain joins TRBV24-1 to TRBJ1-4; no definite D call. From germline, CDR1 is KGHDR and CDR2 SFDVKD. With 3 bases removed from V and 6 bases from J, the gap between germline ends came to 7 bases. The CDR3 has 13 residues. The CDR3 region has the DNA TGTGCCACCAGTGATGCCCAGGATGAAAAACTGTTTTTT. Its translation: CATSDAQDEKLFF.

The chain combines TRBV2 with TRBJ1-4; TRBD1 aligns across 7 bases. This CDR3 comprises 13 residues. CDR1 is SNHLY, CDR2 FYNNEI, per germline. V gave up 5 bases and J gave up 8 bases; unmatched junction bases: 5. The CDR3 reads CASSMGQLEKLFF. Written as DNA, the CDR3 is TGTGCCAGCAGTATGGGACAGCTGGAAAAACTGTTTTTT.

The chain employs TRBV3-1 (or the pseudogene TRBV3-2) and TRBJ1-1; TRBD1 is a possible D gene (6 bases). The CDR3 length is 16 residues. V lost 1 base and J lost 0, with 12 bases in between. The germline CDR1 and CDR2 sequences are LGHDT and YNNKEL (reference sequence). CDR3 region: CASSQGGLTVNTEAFF. The DNA of the CDR3 is TGTGCCAGCAGCCAAGGGGGGCTGACAGTGAACACTGAAGCTTTCTTT.

The rearrangement links TRBV27 to TRBJ1-1; 8 bases match TRBD1. Germline V lookup: CDR1 MNHEY, CDR2 SMNVEV (reference sequence). CDR3 length equals 16 residues. After removal of 5 bases from V and 4 bases from J, the junction contained 12 bases not matched to a gene. CDR3 nucleotides: TGTGCCAGCAGTAACCTTAGACAGGGGCCGTCCACTGAAGCTTTCTTT. Amino acid sequence: CASSNLRQGPSTEAFF.

This chain uses TRBV5-3 with TRBJ2-7; weak D call: TRBD2 (6 bases). TRBV5-3 is recorded as an ORF, its role being uncertain. V was trimmed by 0 bases and J by 4 bases, leaving 11 bases between them. The CDR3 sequence is 14 residues long. This chain's CDR3 is CARSLGLEPYEQYF. CDR3 nucleotides: TGTGCCAGAAGCTTGGGACTAGAACCATACGAGCAGTACTTC.

The chain is built from TRBV20-1 and TRBJ2-1; the D gene could be TRBD1 or TRBD2 (5 bases each). The CDR3 covers 11 residues. Germline CDR1 and CDR2: DFQATT and SNEGSKA (reference sequence). The V gene lost 0 bases and the J gene lost 13 bases, with 10 bases spanning the gap. CDR3 coding DNA: TGCAGTGCTAGAGATGATGGGGGTCAGTTCTTC. The encoded protein is CSARDDGGQFF.

The rearrangement links TRBV7-8 to TRBJ1-6; 9 nucleotides agree with TRBD1. Germline CDR1 reads SGHVS; CDR2 reads FQNEAQ. The ends lost 4 bases at V and 7 bases at J; junction bases unmatched: 2. This CDR3 region has 14 residues. Here the CDR3 DNA reads TGTGCCAGCAGCTCGGACAGGGGAAATTCACCCCTCCACTTT. It specifies CASSSDRGNSPLHF.

The V gene is TRBV6-1, the J gene TRBJ2-3, with D unclear. The germline CDR1 and CDR2 sequences are MNHNS and SASEGT. V shed 3 bases and J shed 2 bases, with 6 bases lying between them. The CDR3 runs 13 residues. For the CDR3, the DNA is TGTGCCAGCAGTGACGGCCACACAGATACGCAGTATTTT. Protein: CASSDGHTDTQYF.